These T cell receptor beta chains were read from a single sample in a study of metastatic and nonmetastatic thyroid tumors. TCRdb reassembled clones from the PCR reads with MiXCR. Among about 85,000 clones listed, approximately 9% were seen once. Sequencing used blood. These receptors all stem from a female donor with papillary thyroid cancer or a benign thyroid nodule (not recorded which). Some clones in this sample may be carry-over from other donors' samples. Each CDR3 is given with its conserved first and last residue. Each record gives: J gene, D gene, V gene, clone size, CDR3 protein, CDR3 DNA. A D gene is named only where the DNA matches it firmly. The listing skips clone size in some rows; elsewhere it reads once, few, many or a size class.

J: TRBJ1-5
D: .
V: TRBV20-1
size: many
CDR3: CSANGGGNQPQHF
DNA: TGCAGTGCTAATGGAGGTGGGAATCAGCCCCAGCATTTT

J: TRBJ1-4
D: .
V: TRBV30
size: few
CDR3: CAWGIREKLFF
DNA: TGTGCCTGGGGGATTCGGGAAAAACTGTTTTTT

J: TRBJ1-2
D: .
V: TRBV5-1
size: few
CDR3: CASSSEHRANYGYTF
DNA: TGCGCCAGCAGCTCGGAACACAGAGCTAACTATGGCTACACCTTC

J: TRBJ2-5
D: .
V: TRBV7-9
size: many
CDR3: CASSPSGGETQYF
DNA: TGTGCCAGCAGCCCCTCAGGGGGGGAGACCCAGTACTTC

J: TRBJ1-5
D: TRBD1
V: TRBV7-6
size: many
CDR3: CASSTYAAIDREGQPQHF
DNA: TGTGCCAGCAGCACCTACGCCGCGATAGACAGGGAGGGGCAGCCCCAGCATTTT

J: TRBJ2-7
D: TRBD1
V: TRBV29-1
size: many
CDR3: CSVDDRDPISEQYF
DNA: TGCAGCGTGGACGACAGGGACCCGATTAGCGAGCAGTACTTC

J: TRBJ2-5
D: .
V: TRBV24-1
size: many
CDR3: CATSDLDGTQYF
DNA: TGTGCCACCAGTGACCTTGATGGGACCCAGTACTTC

J: TRBJ2-2
D: .
V: TRBV6-4
size: many
CDR3: CASSEVVAGELFF
DNA: TGTGCCAGCAGTGAAGTTGTTGCCGGGGAGCTGTTTTTT

J: TRBJ2-1
D: TRBD1
V: TRBV13
size: .
CDR3: CASSYAFPTGQGNNEQFF
DNA: TGTGCCAGCAGCTACGCCTTCCCAACCGGACAGGGTAATAATGAGCAGTTCTTC

J: TRBJ2-3
D: TRBD2
V: TRBV7-6
size: .
CDR3: CASSLGGGISDTQYF
DNA: TGTGCCAGCAGCTTGGGCGGGGGGATTTCAGATACGCAGTATTTT

J: TRBJ2-7
D: .
V: TRBV2
size: many
CDR3: CASTPDSYEQYF
DNA: TGTGCCAGCACCCCGGATTCATACGAGCAGTACTTC

J: TRBJ1-2
D: TRBD1
V: TRBV6-1
size: few
CDR3: CASSRDRGRGYTF
DNA: TGTGCCAGCAGTCGAGACAGGGGCCGGGGCTACACCTTC

J: TRBJ2-6
D: TRBD1
V: TRBV6-4
size: few
CDR3: CASSPNVRQGSLPGANVLTF
DNA: TGTGCCAGCAGTCCAAACGTTAGACAGGGGTCACTCCCTGGGGCCAACGTCCTGACTTTC

J: TRBJ1-2
D: .
V: TRBV7-9
size: many
CDR3: CASSLADHNDGYTF
DNA: TGTGCCAGCAGCTTAGCGGACCACAACGATGGCTACACCTTC

J: TRBJ2-4
D: .
V: TRBV20-1
size: .
CDR3: CSEFPPGPKNIQYF
DNA: TGCAGTGAGTTCCCTCCGGGACCGAAAAACATTCAGTACTTC

J: TRBJ2-1
D: .
V: TRBV9
size: few
CDR3: CASNRRDFHNEQFF
DNA: TGTGCCAGCAACCGACGGGACTTTCACAATGAGCAGTTCTTC

J: TRBJ1-3
D: .
V: TRBV12-5
size: .
CDR3: CASGLSILVGGSPGNTIYF
DNA: TGTGCTAGTGGTTTGTCCATCCTGGTGGGGGGTTCCCCTGGAAACACCATATATTTT

J: TRBJ2-1
D: TRBD2
V: TRBV27
size: few
CDR3: CASSLMAGGIDEQFF
DNA: TGTGCCAGCAGTTTAATGGCGGGGGGTATCGATGAGCAGTTCTTC

J: TRBJ2-2
D: TRBD1
V: TRBV19
size: many
CDR3: CASSPGQGMSGEPFF
DNA: TGTGCCAGTAGTCCGGGACAGGGCATGTCCGGGGAGCCGTTTTTT

J: TRBJ1-1
D: TRBD1
V: TRBV2
size: .
CDR3: CASSVRQGDTEAFF
DNA: TGTGCCAGCAGTGTTCGACAGGGGGACACTGAAGCTTTCTTT

J: TRBJ1-2
D: TRBD1
V: TRBV29-1
size: many
CDR3: CSVEDRGETYGYTF
DNA: TGCAGCGTCGAGGACAGGGGGGAAACCTATGGCTACACCTTC

J: TRBJ2-1
D: TRBD2
V: TRBV11-2
size: .
CDR3: CASSSLAGTSYNEQFF
DNA: TGTGCCAGCAGCTCCCTAGCGGGGACCTCCTACAATGAGCAGTTCTTC

J: TRBJ2-1
D: .
V: TRBV11-2
size: many
CDR3: CASRYSNEQFF
DNA: TGTGCCAGCAGATATTCCAATGAGCAGTTCTTC

J: TRBJ1-1
D: .
V: TRBV30
size: many
CDR3: CAWSLPSTEAFF
DNA: TGTGCCTGGAGCCTACCGAGCACTGAAGCTTTCTTT